These T cell receptor beta chains were read from a single sample in a study of early T cells in non-severe SARS-CoV-2 infection. In TCRdb, the 5' RACE reads were re-called with MiXCR into one record per CDR3 protein. The repertoire holds 55,000 to 75,000 distinct CDR3 sequences, with less than 15% as singletons. Sequenced sample: whole blood. These receptors were collected from an adult who was a healthcare worker with PCR-confirmed SARS-CoV-2 infection or an uninfected control (not recorded which). Both conserved end residues are trimmed from each CDR3.

v_gene	j_gene	CDR3aa
TRBV18	TRBJ1-1	ASSLGFWMDTEAF
TRBV13	TRBJ2-3	ASSLGSPGVTDTQY
TRBV6-1	TRBJ1-1	ASSAWTKNTEAF
TRBV6-6	TRBJ2-2	ASSYPSGELF
TRBV6-1	TRBJ1-1	ASSDRARENTEAF
TRBV19	TRBJ2-2	ASSISLRRGRGGTGELF
TRBV27	TRBJ1-2	ASSFEPNYGYI
TRBV11-2	TRBJ1-5	ASSPGGFNQPQH
TRBV12-3/TRBV12-4	TRBJ1-1	ASSLKGTEAF
TRBV20-1	TRBJ1-2	SAATGKVDGYT
TRBV10-3	TRBJ2-7	AIENPGLSYEQY
TRBV12-3/TRBV12-4	TRBJ2-7	ASSKGFEQY
TRBV20-1	TRBJ1-1	SATSGGTEAF
TRBV7-2	TRBJ2-3	ASSLGLADPRGDTQY
TRBV7-6	TRBJ2-3	ASSLGATQPY
TRBV20-1	TRBJ2-1	SARRSGRNEQF
TRBV19	TRBJ2-7	ASSPGTASSYEQY